Listed here are 21 T cell receptor beta chains from one sample, sequenced in a study of T-cell memory formation after mild COVID-19. TCRdb called the 5' RACE reads again in MiXCR, with one record for every CDR3 protein. The sample includes about 470,000 distinct CDR3 sequences, approximately 18% of them seen just once. The specimen sequenced was PBMCs or a T cell subset sorted from them (not recorded which). Source of these receptors: an adult woman who had mild COVID-19 (a few samples of this study predate the infection). Cell type and time point are not known.

The chain has TRBV30 and TRBJ2-1; maybe TRBD1 (7 bases). Trimming removed 2 bases at V and 3 bases at J, with 11 bases between. This CDR3 has 14 residues. The germline V gene has CDR1 GTSNPN and CDR2 SVGIG (reference sequence). CDR3 amino acids: CAWSRQGGYNEQFF. CDR3 DNA sequence: TGTGCCTGGAGTCGACAGGGAGGCTACAATGAGCAGTTCTTC.

The rearrangement joins TRBV19 to TRBJ2-1; 10 bases align to TRBD2. The ends lost 1 base at V and 7 bases at J; junction bases unmatched: 4. Germline assignment: CDR1 LNHDA and CDR2 SQIVND (reference sequence). There are 15 residues in the CDR3. This CDR3 is CASSIGLAGDNEQFF. In DNA, the CDR3 is TGTGCCAGTAGTATAGGCCTAGCGGGAGATAATGAGCAGTTCTTC.

The chain is built from TRBV4-2 and TRBJ2-1; a possible D gene is TRBD2 (5 bases). The CDR3 sequence is 17 residues long. The ends were cut back, 0 bases at V and 2 bases at J, with 14 bases in the middle. The germline V gene has CDR1 LGHNA and CDR2 YNFKEQ. CDR3: CASSQEVARAAYNEQFF. The CDR3 coding sequence is TGTGCCAGCAGCCAAGAGGTAGCACGAGCGGCCTACAATGAGCAGTTCTTC.

This rearrangement joins TRBV2 to TRBJ2-5; D possibly corresponds to TRBD2 (6 bases). CDR1 SNHLY and CDR2 FYNNEI come from the germline V gene. V lost 5 bases and J 7 bases, leaving 14 bases between the germline ends. The CDR3 has 13 amino acids. The DNA for the CDR3 is TGTGCCAGCAGTAACGGGGGAATATGGACCCAGTACTTC. The encoded protein is CASSNGGIWTQYF.

The chain employs TRBV7-9 and TRBJ2-2; 10 bases line up with TRBD2. Germline CDR1 reads SEHNR; CDR2 reads FQNEAQ (reference sequence). With V trimmed by 4 bases and J by 7 bases, 6 bases remained unmatched. The CDR3 has 15 residues. The CDR3 is CASSSASGSIGELFF. For the CDR3, the DNA is TGTGCCAGCAGCTCAGCTAGCGGGAGTATCGGGGAGCTGTTTTTT.

The chain employs TRBV19 and TRBJ2-3; D is uncertain. Germline V gene sequence: CDR1 LNHDA, CDR2 SQIVND (reference sequence). This CDR3 has 16 amino acids. The V gene lost 2 bases and the J gene lost 2 bases, with 14 bases spanning the gap. CDR3 protein: CASSINPIPYTDTQYF. The CDR3 bases are TGTGCCAGTAGTATAAACCCGATACCTTACACAGATACGCAGTATTTT.

This clonotype has just a few counts. This chain connects TRBV2 to TRBJ2-7, with D tentatively TRBD1 (6 bases). CDR3 length: 15 residues. V shed 8 bases and J shed 2 bases, with 19 bases lying between them. The germline CDR1 and CDR2 sequences are SNHLY and FYNNEI. The CDR3 protein is CASGTGTRTAYEQYF. In DNA, the CDR3 is TGTGCCAGCGGTACCGGGACACGAACCGCCTACGAGCAGTACTTC.

This clonotype was seen a few times. The V gene is TRBV7-9, the J gene TRBJ2-5, with 9 bases matching TRBD1. CDR3 length: 15 residues. CDR1 is SEHNR and CDR2 is FQNEAQ in the germline V gene (reference sequence). V shed 5 bases and J 5 bases; nucleotides not matched to a gene: 9. The CDR3 bases are TGTGCCAGCAGCAGGACAGGGGCCGGTGGGGAGACCCAGTACTTC. This gives the protein CASSRTGAGGETQYF.

This clonotype was seen a few times. This chain links TRBV28 with TRBJ2-5; 7 nucleotides line up with TRBD2. Germline trimming cut 7 bases from V and 3 bases from J; bases unmatched to any gene: 8. This CDR3 has 14 residues. Germline V gives CDR1 MDHEN, CDR2 SYDVKM. CDR3 residues: CASNPQGTKETQYF. CDR3 sequence (DNA): TGTGCCAGCAACCCCCAAGGGACTAAAGAGACCCAGTACTTC.

V usage is TRBV7-2 and J usage is TRBJ2-3, with TRBD2 identical over 8 bases. The CDR3 is 16 amino acids. Trimming cost V 5 bases and J 7 bases; bases outside gene matches: 14. Germline lookup yields CDR1 SGHTA and CDR2 FQGNSA. CDR3 protein: CASSLEPGLGSNTQYF. The CDR3 coding sequence is TGTGCCAGCAGCCTTGAGCCGGGACTAGGGTCTAATACGCAGTATTTT. Full variable domain (rest looked up from reference TRBV7-2 and TRBJ2-3): GAGVSQSPSNKVTEKGKDVELRCDPISGHTALYWYRQSLGQGLEFLIYFQGNSAPDKSGLPSDRFSAERTGGSVSTLTIQRTQQEDSAVYLCASSLEPGLGSNTQYFGPGTRLTVL.

In this sample, this clonotype turned up a few times. The chain joins TRBV6-6 to TRBJ1-2; TRBD1 might be the D (5 bases). The CDR3 runs 17 residues. Trimming removed 0 bases from V and 2 bases from J, with 16 bases in between. Germline CDR1 MNHNY, CDR2 SVGAGI (reference sequence). This chain's CDR3 is CASSYSFGSGSNYGYTF. The CDR3 DNA reads as TGTGCCAGCAGTTACTCTTTCGGATCAGGGTCGAACTATGGCTACACCTTC.

This clonotype was counted a few times. The J gene is TRBJ2-1, the V gene TRBV7-8; 10 bases map to TRBD2. J was trimmed by 9 bases and V by 3 bases; bases with no gene match: 5. The CDR3 totals 14 residues. Germline loops: CDR1 SGHVS, CDR2 FQNEAQ. Here the CDR3 reads CASSLGLASGEQFF. CDR3 bases: TGTGCCAGCAGCTTGGGACTAGCGTCTGGTGAGCAGTTCTTC.

This clonotype was observed a few times. The chain uses TRBV5-1 and TRBJ1-1; 8 bases are shared with TRBD1. Germline V gene lookup returns CDR1 SGHRS and CDR2 YFSETQ. This CDR3 comprises 15 residues. V lost 5 bases, J lost 0 bases, and 6 bases stayed unmatched. CDR3: CASRDREGMNTEAFF. The CDR3 DNA follows: TGCGCCAGCAGGGACAGGGAAGGGATGAACACTGAAGCTTTCTTT.

This clonotype turned up a few times. V and J are TRBV7-9 and TRBJ2-5, with a tentative D call TRBD2 (6 bases). CDR1 and CDR2 (germline): SEHNR, FQNEAQ (reference sequence). CDR3 length: 16 amino acids. Deletions cut 5 bases from V and 1 base from J, with 17 bases between. CDR3 in DNA: TGTGCCAGCAGCCCCCGTGGCGGGACGCCCCAAGAGACCCAGTACTTC. It is translated as CASSPRGGTPQETQYF. Variable domain in full (rest from reference TRBV7-9 and TRBJ2-5): DTGVSQNPRHKITKRGQNVTFRCDPISEHNRLYWYRQTLGQGPEFLTYFQNEAQLEKSRLLSDRFSAERPKGSFSTLEIQRTEQGDSAMYLCASSPRGGTPQETQYFGPGTRLLVL.

This clonotype was seen a few times. The chain carries TRBV30 and TRBJ2-5; TRBD2 might be the D (6 bases). V was trimmed by 5 bases and J by 9 bases, leaving 16 bases between them. The CDR3 has 12 amino acids. Looked up from germline, CDR1 is GTSNPN and CDR2 is SVGIG (reference sequence). CDR3 sequence reads: CAWSTPPGAQYF. The CDR3 DNA sequence: TGTGCCTGGTCGACCCCGCCGGGGGCCCAGTACTTC.

This clonotype occurred a few times. This chain uses TRBV12-3 or TRBV12-4 with TRBJ2-2; the D gene could be TRBD1 or TRBD2 (5 bases each). The germline V and J ends were trimmed by 4 bases and 6 bases, with 9 bases remaining between them. This CDR3 is built from 13 residues. CDR3 sequence (DNA): TGTGCCAGCAGTTCAGGGACCTCCGGGGAGCTGTTTTTT. It translates to CASSSGTSGELFF.

In this sample, this clonotype turned up a few times. CDR3 loop: CASSELAGGSYNEQFF. DNA of the CDR3: TGTGCCAGCAGTGAGTTAGCGGGGGGCTCCTACAATGAGCAGTTCTTC. The rearrangement uses TRBV6-1 and TRBJ2-1; 10 bases line up with TRBD2. The CDR3 totals 16 residues. Unmatched junction bases numbered 2, after V lost 3 bases and J lost 0 bases. Looked up from germline, CDR1 is MNHNS and CDR2 is SASEGT.

The gene calls are TRBV7-9 and TRBJ1-6, with a possible D match to TRBD1 (6 bases). V was clipped by 5 bases and J by 0 bases, with 8 bases between them. The CDR3 is 15 residues long. Germline CDR1 is SEHNR and CDR2 is FQNEAQ (reference sequence). The CDR3 bases are TGTGCCAGCAGCGTGGACAGCTCCTATAATTCACCCCTCCACTTT. Encoded protein: CASSVDSSYNSPLHF.

The chain carries TRBV24-1 and TRBJ2-4, with TRBD1 identical over 12 bases. Germline CDR1 KGHDR, CDR2 SFDVKD. The V segment lost 3 bases and the J segment 8 bases; nucleotides outside the gene matches: 10. The CDR3 covers 17 residues. As DNA, the CDR3 is TGTGCCACCAGTGATGGACGACCGGGACAGGGGGCGTACATTCAGTACTTC. It specifies CATSDGRPGQGAYIQYF.

The gene calls are TRBV6-6 and TRBJ2-7; 10 bases align to TRBD2. Germline CDR1 and CDR2: MNHNY and SVGAGI (reference sequence). There are 15 residues in the CDR3. V shed 5 bases, J shed 4 bases, and the junction held 8 bases outside the gene matches. The CDR3 DNA sequence: TGTGCCAGCAGTACGGGGACTAGCGTTCGGTACGAGCAGTACTTC. Translating gives CASSTGTSVRYEQYF.

This clonotype was observed many times. The chain has TRBV9 and TRBJ2-6; D ambiguous. Germline V gives CDR1 SGDLS, CDR2 YYNGEE. Between the trimmed V and J ends, which lost 2 bases and 1 base, there was a span of 7 bases. The CDR3 sequence is 15 residues long. CDR3 sequence reads: CASSVGPSGANVLTF. DNA of the CDR3: TGTGCCAGCAGCGTGGGTCCTTCTGGGGCCAACGTCCTGACTTTC.